One and the same sample provided the 17 T cell receptor beta chains below, sequenced in a study of T cells and Merkel cell carcinoma outcomes (dated by TCRdb to about 2020). The library was produced with the immunoSEQ multiplex PCR assay. TCRdb re-hosts the immuneACCESS table, in-frame sequences only. Its copies lack some clones; in the studies checked, an unresolved V gene accounts for under half of them, and the cause for the rest is not known. Here the sample has under 20,000 clones; 75% to 90% occur a single time. The ten biggest clones cover approximately 8% of the sample. The sample was tumor tissue from Merkel cell carcinoma. These receptors all come from a human donor with Merkel cell carcinoma.

V is TRBV30 and J is TRBJ2-1; D might be TRBD2 (6 bases). Germline CDR1 and CDR2: GTSNPN and SVGIG (reference sequence). V was trimmed by 8 bases and J by 7 bases, leaving 12 bases between them. There are 11 residues in the CDR3. CDR3 coding DNA: TGTGCCGGAGGGTTTTCGAATGAGCAGTTCTTC. It specifies CAGGFSNEQFF.

This chain connects TRBV7-9 to TRBJ2-3; D is unresolved. Trimming removed 0 bases from V and 1 base from J, with 11 bases in between. The CDR3 consists of 16 residues. Germline lookup yields CDR1 SEHNR and CDR2 FQNEAQ (reference sequence). CDR3 bases: TGTGCCAGCAGCTTAGCCCTTGGTGGGGGCACAGATACGCAGTATTTT. Its protein product is CASSLALGGGTDTQYF.

A few counts support this clone. The chain combines TRBV5-1 with TRBJ1-1; D may be TRBD1 (6 bases). Per germline, CDR1 SGHRS and CDR2 YFSETQ. V was pared by 4 bases and J by 3 bases, with 7 bases between. This CDR3 contains 12 residues. The CDR3 nucleotides read TGCGCCAGCAGCCAGGGGTACACTGAAGCTTTCTTT. It is translated as CASSQGYTEAFF.

The V call is TRBV21-1, the J call TRBJ1-2; the table's D call, TRBD1, was not checked against the DNA. TRBV21-1 is a documented pseudogene. This CDR3 spans 14 amino acids. In DNA, the CDR3 is TGTGCCAGCCCCCTCTCGGCAGGCGACTATGGCTACACCTTC. Translating it yields CASPLSAGDYGYTF.

This chain uses TRBV29-1 with TRBJ2-7, with D possibly TRBD2 on 6 matching bases. Germline values: CDR1 SQVTM, CDR2 ANQGSEA. The length of the CDR3 is 11 residues. Trimming shortened V by 6 bases and J by 6 bases, and 12 bases separated the two germline ends. CDR3 in DNA: TGCAGCGTCCAGGAGGGGTTCGAGCAGTACTTC. Its translation: CSVQEGFEQYF.

This chain links TRBV5-1 with TRBJ2-7; the D gene is possibly TRBD2 (5 bases). The CDR3 sequence is 14 residues long. Germline-derived CDR1 and CDR2 are SGHRS and YFSETQ. The V end was cut by 1 base, the J end by 2 bases, with 10 bases between. This CDR3 is CASSLSGGTYEQYF. In DNA form, the CDR3 reads TGCGCCAGCAGCTTGAGCGGAGGCACCTACGAGCAGTACTTC.

The chain combines TRBV30 with TRBJ1-5, with TRBD1 matching 7 bases. Germline values: CDR1 GTSNPN, CDR2 SVGIG (reference sequence). There are 13 residues in the CDR3. The junction had 0 bases not matched to a gene; V was cut back by 0 bases and J by 4 bases. The CDR3 bases are TGTGCCTGGAGTGTACAGGGGAATCAGCCCCAGCATTTT. This sequence encodes CAWSVQGNQPQHF.

This clone was counted a single time. Here the CDR3 DNA reads TGTGCTAGTGGCTCAAACGGTGGGATATACACAGATACGCAGTATTTT. Encoded protein: CASGSNGGIYTDTQYF. This sequence joins TRBV12-5 and TRBJ2-3; D not certain. Trimming took off 6 bases at V and 2 bases at J, with 18 bases between the two ends. This CDR3 spans 16 amino acids. Per germline, CDR1 LGHNT and CDR2 FRNRAP.

The J gene is TRBJ2-7, the V gene TRBV5-5, with 7 bases lining up with TRBD1. The V segment lost 0 bases and the J segment 3 bases; nucleotides outside the gene matches: 3. CDR1 SGHKS and CDR2 YYEKEE come from the germline V gene (reference sequence). The length of the CDR3 is 14 residues. The CDR3 is CASSLEQGNYEQYF. CDR3 in DNA: TGTGCCAGCAGCTTGGAACAGGGGAACTACGAGCAGTACTTC.

The CDR3 DNA sequence: TGTGCCAGCAGCTTAGTTGGGTTCTATGGCTACACCTTC. It is translated as CASSLVGFYGYTF. The chain carries TRBV11-2 and TRBJ1-2; D gene ambiguous. Germline V gene sequence: CDR1 SGHAT, CDR2 FQNNGV. This CDR3 is 13 amino acids long. The V end was cut by 1 base, the J end by 4 bases, with 7 bases between. Supplemented by reference TRBV11-2 and TRBJ1-2, the full variable domain reads EAGVAQSPRYKIIEKRQSVAFWCNPISGHATLYWYQQILGQGPKLLIQFQNNGVVDDSQLPKDRFSAERLKGVDSTLKIQPAKLEDSAVYLCASSLVGFYGYTFGSGTRLTVV.

The chain uses TRBV5-6 and TRBJ2-5; 14 nucleotides agree with TRBD2. The CDR3 has 16 amino acids. Germline lookup yields CDR1 SGHDT and CDR2 YYEEEE. V lost 3 bases to trimming and J lost 5 bases; unmatched junction nucleotides: 6. CDR3 DNA sequence: TGTGCCAGCAGCTCGGTGGGACTAGCGGGAGACGAGACCCAGTACTTC. Its protein is CASSSVGLAGDETQYF.

The CDR3 sequence is CASSRYEQYF. Here the CDR3 DNA reads TGTGCCAGCTCGCGATACGAGCAGTACTTC. The chain joins TRBV6-1 to TRBJ2-7, with D uncertain. The V end lost 8 bases, the J end lost 4 bases, and 6 bases lay between the germline ends. Per germline, CDR1 MNHNS and CDR2 SASEGT. The CDR3 sequence is 10 residues long.

V is TRBV7-9 and J is TRBJ2-2; 15 bases map to TRBD2. This CDR3 region has 17 residues. The V gene's germline CDR1 is SEHNR and CDR2 FQNEAQ (reference sequence). With 5 bases clipped from V and 9 bases from J, the junction kept 10 bases outside the gene matches. The CDR3 sequence is CASSLGLAGGRERELFF. The CDR3 region has the DNA TGTGCCAGCAGCCTGGGACTAGCGGGGGGCCGGGAACGGGAGCTGTTTTTT.

The chain carries TRBV10-1 and TRBJ2-3; TRBD1 matches at 9 bases. In germline, CDR1 is WNHNN, CDR2 SYGVQD (reference sequence). This CDR3 spans 15 amino acids. With V trimmed by 4 bases and J by 3 bases, 5 bases remained unmatched. The chain's CDR3 is CASSGGQGQTDTQYF. Here the CDR3 DNA reads TGCGCCAGCAGTGGGGGACAGGGTCAGACAGATACGCAGTATTTT.

The chain links TRBV7-9 to TRBJ1-3; 9 bases are a match to TRBD1. CDR3 size: 16 residues. V lost 4 bases, J lost 0 bases, and 4 bases stayed unmatched. The V gene's germline CDR1 is SEHNR and CDR2 FQNEAQ (reference sequence). The CDR3 region is CASSSLQGASGNTIYF. The CDR3 region has the DNA TGTGCCAGCAGCTCCCTACAGGGGGCCTCTGGAAACACCATATATTTT.

The rearrangement uses TRBV11-3 and TRBJ2-3, with D perhaps TRBD1 (6 bases). Trimming stripped 0 bases from V and 4 bases from J, with 11 bases between. This CDR3 is built from 15 residues. Germline values: CDR1 SGHNT, CDR2 YENEEA. CDR3 DNA sequence: TGTGCCAGCAGCTTAGACCCGGACAGCGCAGATACGCAGTATTTT. Protein product: CASSLDPDSADTQYF.

This clone has more than one count but fewer than ten. The gene calls are TRBV29-1 and TRBJ1-2, with a possible D match to TRBD1 (5 bases). The CDR3 is 13 amino acids. Germline CDR1 is SQVTM and CDR2 is ANQGSEA. The V and J ends lost 6 bases and 3 bases respectively, with 14 bases between them. The CDR3 nucleotides read TGCAGCGTCGGGGGACCGGGCTACTATGGCTACACCTTC. Residues: CSVGGPGYYGYTF.